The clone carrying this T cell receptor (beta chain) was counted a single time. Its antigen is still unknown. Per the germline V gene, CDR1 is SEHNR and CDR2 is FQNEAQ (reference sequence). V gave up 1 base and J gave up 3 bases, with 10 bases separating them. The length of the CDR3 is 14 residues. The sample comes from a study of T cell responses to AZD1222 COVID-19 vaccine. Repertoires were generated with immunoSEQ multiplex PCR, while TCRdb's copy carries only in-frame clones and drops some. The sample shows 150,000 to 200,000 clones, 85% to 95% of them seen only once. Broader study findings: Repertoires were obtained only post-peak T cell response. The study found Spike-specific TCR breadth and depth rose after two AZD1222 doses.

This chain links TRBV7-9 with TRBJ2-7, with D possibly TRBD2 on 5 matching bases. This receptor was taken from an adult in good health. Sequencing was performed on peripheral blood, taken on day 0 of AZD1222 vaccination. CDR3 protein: CASSLDQGSYEQYF. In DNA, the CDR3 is TGTGCCAGCAGCTTAGATCAAGGGAGCTACGAGCAGTACTTC.